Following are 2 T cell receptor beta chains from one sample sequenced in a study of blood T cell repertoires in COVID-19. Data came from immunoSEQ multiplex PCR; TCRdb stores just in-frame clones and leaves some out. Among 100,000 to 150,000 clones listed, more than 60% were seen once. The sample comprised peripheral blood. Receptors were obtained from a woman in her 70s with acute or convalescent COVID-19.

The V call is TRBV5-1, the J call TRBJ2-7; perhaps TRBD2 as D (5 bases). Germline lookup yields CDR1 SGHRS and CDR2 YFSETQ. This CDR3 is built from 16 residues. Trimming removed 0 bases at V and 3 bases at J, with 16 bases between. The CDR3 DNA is TGCGCCAGCAGCTTGGCCTTCGGACTGCGAAACTACGAGCAGTACTTC. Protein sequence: CASSLAFGLRNYEQYF.

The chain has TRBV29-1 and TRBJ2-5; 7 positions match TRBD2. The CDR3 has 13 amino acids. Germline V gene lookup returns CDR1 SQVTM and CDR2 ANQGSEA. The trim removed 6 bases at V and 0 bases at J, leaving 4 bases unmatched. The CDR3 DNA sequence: TGCAGCGTCGCCAGCGGGAACCAAGAGACCCAGTACTTC. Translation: CSVASGNQETQYF.